Listed below are T cell receptor beta chains from one sample, sequenced in a study of cytomegalovirus exposure and HLA in healthy donors. The table came from immunoSEQ multiplex PCR; TCRdb's copy has only in-frame clones and leaves some out. The profile shows 160,000 or so clones, around 82% of them singletons. Material for sequencing was PBMCs. The receptors originated from a man aged 25-45 years in good health and CMV-seronegative. Both conserved end residues are part of each CDR3. Fields, in order: V gene, J gene, clone size, D gene, CDR3 DNA, CDR3 protein. D genes are given only for firm matches. Not every row has a clone size; where given, it reads once, few, many or a size class.

TRBV6-6	TRBJ2-3	-	-	TGTGCCAGCAGTTACTCAGTCATCAGGGCAGATACGCAGTATTTT	CASSYSVIRADTQYF
TRBV11-3	TRBJ2-2	-	TRBD2	TGTGCCAGCAGCTCAGGCGGGAGTAACACCGGGGAGCTGTTTTTT	CASSSGGSNTGELFF
TRBV5-5	TRBJ2-7	-	-	TGTGCCAGCAGCTTGAACAGGGCCTACGGGCAGTACTTC	CASSLNRAYGQYF
TRBV5-6	TRBJ1-1	-	TRBD1	TGTGCCAGCAGCTCGACAGGGGGCGCAGTTGAAGCTTTCTTT	CASSSTGGAVEAFF
TRBV5-1	TRBJ2-7	-	-	TGCGCCAGCAGCTTGGGACAGCCTGGGCCCTACGAGCAGTACTTC	CASSLGQPGPYEQYF
TRBV27	TRBJ2-7	once	TRBD2	TGTGCCAGCAGTAGACGTCGACTAGCGGGGGCCTACGAGCAGTACTTC	CASSRRRLAGAYEQYF
TRBV28	TRBJ2-1	-	TRBD2	TGTGCCAGCAACCCTGGAGGGACTAGCTATTTCAATGAGCAGTTCTTC	CASNPGGTSYFNEQFF
TRBV5-6	TRBJ2-7	-	-	TGTGCCAGCAGCCCCTACAGGGTCATCACCAACGAGCAGTACTTC	CASSPYRVITNEQYF
TRBV14	TRBJ2-7	-	TRBD1	TGTGCCAGCAGCCAAGTAGGAAGGACAGGGGGCCGAAACGAGCAGTACTTC	CASSQVGRTGGRNEQYF
TRBV27	TRBJ2-1	once	TRBD2	TGTGCCAGCAGTTTAGTTCGACTAGCGGGAAACAATGAGCAGTTCTTC	CASSLVRLAGNNEQFF
TRBV19	TRBJ1-5	-	TRBD1	TGTGCCAGTAGTATAGATCCGCCGGGACAGGGGGTTCAGCCCCAGCATTTT	CASSIDPPGQGVQPQHF
TRBV18	TRBJ1-1	-	-	TGTGCCAGCTCACCACCCTCGCAGGCTTCGAACACTGAAGCTTTCTTT	CASSPPSQASNTEAFF
TRBV11-2	TRBJ2-2	-	-	TGTGCCAGTAGCGGGGACAGGGAGAGGCGCACCGGGGAGCTGTTTTTT	CASSGDRERRTGELFF
TRBV7-9	TRBJ2-1	few	-	TGTGCCAGCAGCTTAGGGTTAAGTAGCAATGAGCAGTTCTTC	CASSLGLSSNEQFF
TRBV2	TRBJ2-3	-	-	TGTGCCAGCAGTGAAGCCCTGAGCACAGATACGCAGTATTTT	CASSEALSTDTQYF
TRBV13	TRBJ2-2	-	-	TGTGCCAGCAGCTTAGCGGGCGGACTATGGACCGGGGAGCTGTTTTTT	CASSLAGGLWTGELFF
TRBV7-9	TRBJ2-7	-	-	TGTGCCAGCAGCCCAAGCAGACAGCTCTACGAGCAGTACTTC	CASSPSRQLYEQYF
TRBV4-1	TRBJ2-5	few	-	TGCGCCAGCAGCCCGACTAGAGGGGAGACCCAGTACTTC	CASSPTRGETQYF
TRBV7-8	TRBJ1-2	-	TRBD1	TGTGCCAGCAGCTTAGCCACCGGACAGGGGGCGGGTGGCTACACCTTC	CASSLATGQGAGGYTF
TRBV5-1	TRBJ2-3	-	-	TGCGCCAGCAGCTTGGACGGGGTTAGCACAGATACGCAGTATTTT	CASSLDGVSTDTQYF
TRBV5-1	TRBJ1-1	-	-	TGCGCCAGCAGCTCCCTACAGGGGAACACTGAAGCTTTCTTT	CASSSLQGNTEAFF
TRBV4-1	TRBJ2-7	-	-	TGCGCCAGCAGCCAAGGATTTCTACCCTACGAGCAGTACTTC	CASSQGFLPYEQYF
TRBV4-1	TRBJ1-2	-	TRBD1	TGCGCCAGCAGCTCATCCCCCGGGGGACAGGCCTATGGCTACACCTTC	CASSSSPGGQAYGYTF
TRBV5-6	TRBJ2-7	-	-	TGTGCCAGCAGCTCGGACAGCGAATACTCCTACGAGCAGTACTTC	CASSSDSEYSYEQYF
TRBV7-9	TRBJ2-7	-	TRBD1	TGTGCCAGCAGTCGGGGCGAACCGGGACAGGGATCGTACGAGCAGTACTTC	CASSRGEPGQGSYEQYF
TRBV25-1	TRBJ2-1	-	-	TGTGCCAGCAGTGAAGGCGTTTTCAGCTGGAGGGCCGGCAATGAGCAGTTCTTC	CASSEGVFSWRAGNEQFF
TRBV2	TRBJ2-7	-	TRBD2	TGTGCCAGCAAGACTAGCGGCCTTCGGGGGAACGAGCAGTACTTC	CASKTSGLRGNEQYF
TRBV4-1	TRBJ2-7	-	-	TGCGCCAGCAGCCAAGTTCAGGTCTACGAGCAGTACTTC	CASSQVQVYEQYF
TRBV25-1	TRBJ1-5	-	-	TGTGCCAGCAGTGAATTTAGGGGTCAGCCCCAGCATTTT	CASSEFRGQPQHF
TRBV25-1	TRBJ2-1	-	-	TGTGCCAGCAGTGCCTACCATGAGCAGTTCTTC	CASSAYHEQFF
TRBV2	TRBJ1-2	-	TRBD1	TGTGCCAGTAGGATGACAGGGGGGAACAACTATGGCTACACCTTC	CASRMTGGNNYGYTF
TRBV6-1	TRBJ1-1	few	-	TGTGCCAGCAGCGACAGGCTAAAGAGAAACACTGAAGCTTTCTTT	CASSDRLKRNTEAFF
TRBV25-1	TRBJ2-3	-	TRBD1	TGTGCCAGCAGTAAAAAGGGGGCCATCGATACGCAGTATTTT	CASSKKGAIDTQYF
TRBV19	TRBJ1-5	-	TRBD1	TGTGCCAGTCTCGACAGGGGCAAGCAGCCCCAGCATTTT	CASLDRGKQPQHF
TRBV6-5	TRBJ1-5	-	-	TGTGCATCCGGACAAGCCAATCAGCCCCAGCATTTT	CASGQANQPQHF
TRBV30	TRBJ2-1	-	TRBD2	TGTGCCTGGACTGGGGGGAGGGCATCCTACAATGAGCAGTTCTTC	CAWTGGRASYNEQFF
TRBV18	TRBJ2-3	-	-	TGTGCCAGCTCCCGCACGTCGACAGGACCTAGCACAGATACGCAGTATTTT	CASSRTSTGPSTDTQYF
TRBV4-1	TRBJ1-1	-	-	TGCGCCAGCAGGGGACTTCTCAAGAACACTGAAGCTTTCTTT	CASRGLLKNTEAFF
TRBV7-9	TRBJ2-7	-	TRBD1	TGTTCCAGCAGCGCAGGACAGGGCTCCTACGAGCAGTACTTC	CSSSAGQGSYEQYF
TRBV7-3	TRBJ2-1	-	-	TGTGCCAGCAGCCGGGGAGTCTACAATGAGCAGTTCTTC	CASSRGVYNEQFF
TRBV4-3	TRBJ2-4	few	-	TGCGCCAGCAGCCAAGACGCCGCCTCCACAGGGAGGGGAAACATTCAGTACTTC	CASSQDAASTGRGNIQYF
TRBV30	TRBJ1-2	-	-	TGTGCCTGGAGTGTAGGGGGGGTCATAGGAGGCTACACCTTC	CAWSVGGVIGGYTF
TRBV5-1	TRBJ1-6	-	TRBD1	TGCGCCAGCAGCGGCGCAGGGGGCGAAAATTCACCCCTCCACTTT	CASSGAGGENSPLHF
TRBV6-1	TRBJ2-6	-	-	TGTGCCAGCACGGGACAAGTCTCTGGGGCCAACGTCCTGACTTTC	CASTGQVSGANVLTF
TRBV18	TRBJ1-1	few	-	TGTGCCAGCTCACCAACCCCCACAATGAACACTGAAGCTTTCTTT	CASSPTPTMNTEAFF